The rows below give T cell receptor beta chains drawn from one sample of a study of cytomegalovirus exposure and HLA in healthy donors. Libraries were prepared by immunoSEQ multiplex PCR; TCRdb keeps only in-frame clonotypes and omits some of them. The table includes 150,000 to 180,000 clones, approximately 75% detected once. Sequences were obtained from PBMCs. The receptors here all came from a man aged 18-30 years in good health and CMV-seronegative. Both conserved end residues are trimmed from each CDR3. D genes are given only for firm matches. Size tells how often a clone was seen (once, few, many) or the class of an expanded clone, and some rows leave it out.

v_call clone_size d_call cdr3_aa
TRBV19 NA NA ASSIPGADTQY
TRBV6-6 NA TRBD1 ASSYDRDGYT
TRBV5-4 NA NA ASSLGGTGELF
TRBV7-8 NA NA ASSFATHTEAF
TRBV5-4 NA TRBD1 ASSAKGQGFTDTQY
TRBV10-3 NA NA AISESGTSRYNEQF
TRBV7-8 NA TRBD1 ASSPDGTGITNEKLF
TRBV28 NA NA ASSSSGLNSPLH
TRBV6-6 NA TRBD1 ASSLRGQFNEQF
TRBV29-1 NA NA SVLDGRVNLLTNYGYT
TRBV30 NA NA AWSSADTQY
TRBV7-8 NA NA ASSSLGGRSGANVLT
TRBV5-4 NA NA ASSFGEGETEAF
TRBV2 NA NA ASSALTANQPQH
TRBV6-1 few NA AQGSSTDTQY
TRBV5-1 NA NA ASSALGAGANGLT
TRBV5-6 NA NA ASSELSLSGNTIY
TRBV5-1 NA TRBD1 ASSAPGQGMETQY
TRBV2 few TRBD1 ASSSDRGRPNTEAF
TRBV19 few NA ASSIGLMNTEAF
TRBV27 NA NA ASRNADGEKLF
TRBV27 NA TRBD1 ASSSVGTGNYGYT
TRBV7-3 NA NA ASSIQPNTEAF
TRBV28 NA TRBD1 ASSLSYRGLNSPLH
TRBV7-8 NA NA ASYEGRFKETQY
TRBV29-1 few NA SVTGLAKNIQY
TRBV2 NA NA ASRETGIFDNEQF
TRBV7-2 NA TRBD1 ASSSGTGGTDTQY
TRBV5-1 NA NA ASSLSRDTEAF
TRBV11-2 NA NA ASSLEGRHSYEQY
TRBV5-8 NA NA ASSPRGQPQH
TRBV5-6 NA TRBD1 ASGDRGGELF
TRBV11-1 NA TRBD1 AIKIQGAVSNEKLF
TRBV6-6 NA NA ASSVNRVRETQY
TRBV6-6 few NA ASSYWERQDHEQY
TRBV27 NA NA ASSAGVDTGELF
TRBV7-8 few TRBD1 ASSRGTGVGVNYGYT
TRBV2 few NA ASSEGYDRFGEKLF
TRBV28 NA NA ASSLGGTNEKLF
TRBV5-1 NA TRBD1 ASSRDRVNTGELF
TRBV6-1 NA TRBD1 AVQGSRLKTDTQY
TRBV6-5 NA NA ASSYKGPYSYEQY
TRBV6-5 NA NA ASSYSRGRGNSPLH
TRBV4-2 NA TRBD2 ASSLGLAGGDEQF
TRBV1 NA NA TSSQDRLRLAVPIVSYNEQF
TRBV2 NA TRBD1 ASRTETGTGGKGYT
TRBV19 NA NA ASNSPRLLSTDTQY
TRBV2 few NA ASIGGTRNTIY
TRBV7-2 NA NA ASSLAFIRAGTGELF
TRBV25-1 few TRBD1 ASSGPGTANQPQH
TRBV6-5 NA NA ASSPAGPTYGYT
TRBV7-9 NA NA ASSFLEEVEKLF
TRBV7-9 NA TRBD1 ASSPFRTGARSNTEAF
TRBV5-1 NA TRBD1 ASSWVGQPSYEQY
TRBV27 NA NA ASSLVKNEQF
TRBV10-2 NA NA ASSESHNEQF
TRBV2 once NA ASSGSRIPTEAF
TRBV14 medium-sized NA ASSQAGALNTEAF
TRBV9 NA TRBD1 ASSVDGTGVTEAF
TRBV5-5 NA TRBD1 ASERRGQGNGAF